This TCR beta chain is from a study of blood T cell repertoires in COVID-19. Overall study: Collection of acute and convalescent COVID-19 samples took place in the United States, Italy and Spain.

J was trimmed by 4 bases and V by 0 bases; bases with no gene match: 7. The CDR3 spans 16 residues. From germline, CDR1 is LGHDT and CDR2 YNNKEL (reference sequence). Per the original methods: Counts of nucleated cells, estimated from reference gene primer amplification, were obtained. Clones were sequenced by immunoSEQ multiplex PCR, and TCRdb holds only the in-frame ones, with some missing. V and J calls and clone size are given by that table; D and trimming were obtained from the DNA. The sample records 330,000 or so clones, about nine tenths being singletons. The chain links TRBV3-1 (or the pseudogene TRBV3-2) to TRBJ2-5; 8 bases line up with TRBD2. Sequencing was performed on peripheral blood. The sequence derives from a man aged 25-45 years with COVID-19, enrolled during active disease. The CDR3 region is CASSQEISGMGETQYF. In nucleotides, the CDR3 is TGTGCCAGCAGCCAAGAGATTAGCGGGATGGGAGAGACCCAGTACTTC.